This TCR beta chain was documented in a study of T-cell memory formation after mild COVID-19. Notes on the study in general: Some responding clones appeared in pre-infection memory, suggesting cross-reactive memory joined. Contracting clones from day 15 to 85 had balanced CD4/CD8; later expanders favoured CD4+. Chiefly within CM and EM were the contracting CD4+ clones; CD8+ ones were within EMRA.

The CDR3 length is 21 residues. Losses at the gene ends were 1 base for V and 0 bases for J; bases not matched to a gene: 20. Germline assignment: CDR1 SGHTA and CDR2 FQGTGA. This clonotype was counted only a few times. Its target is unknown. Each CDR3 protein is one row after TCRdb ran MiXCR on the 5' RACE reads. In the table there are tens of thousands of distinct CDR3 sequences, less than 15% of which are singletons. Sequencing input: PBMCs or a T cell subset sorted from them (not recorded which). The rearrangement uses TRBV7-3 and TRBJ1-1; 7 bases align to TRBD1. The receptor was isolated from an adult woman who had mild COVID-19 (a few samples of this study predate the infection). Cell type and time point are not known. For the CDR3, the DNA is TGTGCCAGCAGCTTAAATCCCGGACAGGCGGTTCACTTTCCCATGAACACTGAAGCTTTCTTT. This encodes CASSLNPGQAVHFPMNTEAFF.